The 21 T cell receptor beta chains given below trace back to one sample, sequenced in a study of T-cell reconstitution after alpha-beta-depleted transplantation in children. Unique molecular identifiers were used to barcode this TCRbeta library. From the PCR reads, TCRdb called clonotypes with MiXCR, one entry per CDR3 protein. The data show around 670,000 distinct CDR3 sequences, around 13% seen once. The source material was PBMCs, sampled before TCRalphabeta/CD19-depleted stem cell transplant. The receptors shown here come from a girl aged 2-15 years with congenital amegakaryocytic thrombocytopenia, due to receive a stem cell transplant.

This clonotype was counted many times. This chain connects TRBV5-5 to TRBJ2-7; no firm D call. The CDR3 is 15 residues long. Trimming stripped 5 bases from V and 0 bases from J, with 15 bases between. Germline V gene lookup returns CDR1 SGHKS and CDR2 YYEKEE (reference sequence). The CDR3 nucleotides read TGTGCCAGCAGGTTCAATCCGGTAAGCTCCTACGAGCAGTACTTC. Translation gives CASRFNPVSSYEQYF.

The chain carries TRBV2 and TRBJ2-1, with D unresolved. With 3 bases removed from V and 5 bases from J, the gap between germline ends came to 5 bases. CDR3 size: 12 residues. Germline V CDR1 and CDR2: SNHLY, FYNNEI. In nucleotides, the CDR3 is TGTGCCAGCAGTGACCCACACAATGAGCAGTTCTTC. Its translation is CASSDPHNEQFF.

This clonotype came up many times. The V call is TRBV29-1, the J call TRBJ2-1, with 8 positions matching TRBD2. J was trimmed by 8 bases and V by 0 bases; bases with no gene match: 12. Germline CDR1 is SQVTM and CDR2 is ANQGSEA. The CDR3 spans 16 residues. As DNA, the CDR3 is TGCAGCGTTGAAGATCTTAACGGGAGGGCCTGGGATGAGCAGTTCTTC. This encodes CSVEDLNGRAWDEQFF.

This clonotype appeared a few times. The rearrangement uses TRBV5-1 and TRBJ2-1, with D unclear. This CDR3 spans 14 amino acids. The V gene's germline CDR1 is SGHRS and CDR2 YFSETQ. Trimming shortened V by 6 bases and J by 1 base, and 11 bases separated the two germline ends. The CDR3 DNA follows: TGCGCCAGCACCAACGAGGTTTCCTACAATGAGCAGTTCTTC. It specifies CASTNEVSYNEQFF.

The chain uses TRBV5-1 and TRBJ2-1; perhaps D is TRBD1 or TRBD2 (6 bases each). With 0 bases removed from V and 2 bases from J, the gap between germline ends came to 12 bases. The CDR3 totals 16 residues. Germline V gives CDR1 SGHRS, CDR2 YFSETQ. The CDR3 DNA is TGCGCCAGCAGCTTGGGGGGGGCGAAACCCTACAATGAGCAGTTCTTC. Translation gives CASSLGGAKPYNEQFF.

This clonotype was observed many times. In DNA, the CDR3 is TGTGCCAGCAGCAGCCTGGGCACTCAGACGCAGTATTTT. Its translation is CASSSLGTQTQYF. The chain links TRBV7-6 to TRBJ2-3; D remains ambiguous. Deletions cut 5 bases from V and 9 bases from J, with 15 bases between. The CDR3 contains 13 residues. From germline, CDR1 is SGHVS and CDR2 FNYEAQ.

About this clonotype: A read error is possible here, since a much larger clone lies one base away. This chain uses TRBV6-6 with TRBJ1-2; D gene unclear. Germline V lookup: CDR1 MNHNY, CDR2 SVGAGI (reference sequence). The CDR3 sequence is 11 residues long. The DNA of the CDR3 is TGTGCCAGCAGTTACTCAGGTGGCTACATCTTC. Protein: CASSYSGGYIF.

The table lists this clonotype with many counts. The rearrangement links TRBV5-1 to TRBJ2-3; D unclear. Germline V gene sequence: CDR1 SGHRS, CDR2 YFSETQ. V was pared by 0 bases and J by 0 bases, with 8 bases between. The CDR3 totals 15 residues. CDR3: CASSLDVSSTDTQYF. The CDR3 DNA reads TGCGCCAGCAGCTTGGACGTATCTAGCACAGATACGCAGTATTTT.

Ten or more counts support this clonotype. The chain is built from TRBV20-1 and TRBJ1-1, with D perhaps matching TRBD1 (6 bases). Germline values: CDR1 DFQATT, CDR2 SNEGSKA (reference sequence). The CDR3 covers 11 residues. Trimming shortened V by 2 bases and J by 10 bases, and 11 bases separated the two germline ends. The CDR3: CSARSRGGAFF. For the CDR3, the DNA is TGCAGTGCTAGATCGAGGGGGGGAGCTTTCTTT.

The rearrangement uses TRBV5-1 and TRBJ2-5; possibly TRBD1 for D (6 bases). Germline CDR1 is SGHRS and CDR2 is YFSETQ. Trimming removed 4 bases from V and 0 bases from J, with 10 bases in between. CDR3 length equals 14 residues. The CDR3 loop is CASSIGQNQETQYF. CDR3 DNA: TGCGCCAGCAGCATAGGACAGAACCAAGAGACCCAGTACTTC.

This clonotype showed up many times. This chain uses TRBV9 with TRBJ2-1; D might be TRBD1 (6 bases). The CDR3 sequence is 14 residues long. V dropped 3 bases and J dropped 4 bases, with 11 bases sitting between them. Germline V lookup: CDR1 SGDLS, CDR2 YYNGEE. The CDR3 coding sequence is TGTGCCAGCAGCGGGGGGCGGATATACAATGAGCAGTTCTTC. Translated, it gives CASSGGRIYNEQFF.

This clonotype appeared a few times. This chain links TRBV3-1 with TRBJ2-2, with D maybe TRBD1 (6 bases). V lost 2 bases and J 5 bases, leaving 12 bases between the germline ends. Germline lookup yields CDR1 LGHDT and CDR2 YNNKEL (reference sequence). CDR3 length equals 15 residues. CDR3 bases: TGTGCCAGCAGCCAACGTTACAGGGTGACCGGGGAGCTGTTTTTT. Translation: CASSQRYRVTGELFF.

The chain uses TRBV24-1 and TRBJ1-1; D perhaps matches TRBD1 (6 bases). The CDR3 loop spans 13 amino acids. Germline V gives CDR1 KGHDR, CDR2 SFDVKD. Trimming shortened V by 2 bases and J by 3 bases, and 6 bases separated the two germline ends. Here the CDR3 reads CATSDWGHTEAFF. The CDR3 DNA is TGTGCCACCAGTGATTGGGGGCACACTGAAGCTTTCTTT.

The table lists this clonotype with a few counts. V and J are TRBV4-1 and TRBJ1-5; D is ambiguous. V dropped 4 bases and J dropped 7 bases, with 23 bases sitting between them. The CDR3 length is 17 residues. Germline assignment: CDR1 MGHRA and CDR2 YSYEKL. CDR3 in DNA: TGCGCCAGCAGCCCGGACCTGGTCGAATATCCGGGGCAGCCCCAGCATTTT. Translated, it gives CASSPDLVEYPGQPQHF.

This clonotype has at least ten counts. This sequence joins TRBV7-6 and TRBJ2-1; maybe TRBD2 (5 bases). V lost 1 base to trimming and J lost 2 bases, with 9 bases between them. Per the germline V gene, CDR1 is SGHVS and CDR2 is FNYEAQ. The CDR3 consists of 15 residues. The CDR3 sequence is CASSLDSGTYNEQFF. The DNA for the CDR3 is TGTGCCAGCAGCTTAGACAGCGGCACCTACAATGAGCAGTTCTTC.

This clonotype has a count of ten or more. DNA of the CDR3: TGCAGTGCGGACACCCCTCAGGCGGCGAACGTTTACGAGCAGTACTTC. This sequence encodes CSADTPQAANVYEQYF. The genes are TRBV20-1 and TRBJ2-7; TRBD1 is a possible D gene (5 bases). Between the trimmed V and J ends, which lost 6 bases and 4 bases, there was a span of 25 bases. The CDR3 is 16 residues long. The germline V gene has CDR1 DFQATT and CDR2 SNEGSKA (reference sequence).

V gene TRBV4-1 combines with J gene TRBJ2-7; 10 nucleotides agree with TRBD1. This CDR3 is 16 amino acids long. J lost 7 bases, V lost 2 bases, and 11 bases had no gene match. Per the germline V gene, CDR1 is MGHRA and CDR2 is YSYEKL. Here the CDR3 DNA reads TGCGCCAGCAGCCAATTACCGGGACAGGGGAAGGGAGAGCAGTACTTC. It is translated as CASSQLPGQGKGEQYF.

In the case of this clonotype: This may be a read error: a much more frequent sequence differs by one nucleotide. The chain uses TRBV10-1 and TRBJ2-1; 11 bases are shared with TRBD1. The CDR3 spans 16 residues. The germline gives CDR1 WNHNN, CDR2 SYGVQD (reference sequence). CDR3 nucleotide sequence: TGCGCCAGCAGTGAGTCGGGGACAGGGGGACAAAATGACCAGTTCTTC. This sequence encodes CASSESGTGGQNDQFF.

The chain uses TRBV5-1 and TRBJ2-1; TRBD2 matches 10 bases. J lost 12 bases, V lost 7 bases, and 13 bases had no gene match. Germline CDR1 reads SGHRS; CDR2 reads YFSETQ. The CDR3 length is 14 residues. CDR3 coding DNA: TGCGCCAGCGGCTCCTCAGACATAGCGGGAGGGCAGTTCTTC. It encodes CASGSSDIAGGQFF.

This clonotype was counted between two and nine times. V is TRBV7-8 and J is TRBJ2-4, with D possibly being TRBD1 or TRBD2 (6 bases each). V was trimmed by 8 bases and J by 8 bases, leaving 13 bases between them. The CDR3 runs 12 residues. Germline CDR1 reads SGHVS; CDR2 reads FQNEAQ. In DNA, the CDR3 is TGTGCCAGCGGGGGGCCAAGGGACATTCAGTACTTC. Its translation is CASGGPRDIQYF.

In this sample, this clonotype turned up many times. This sequence joins TRBV5-1 and TRBJ1-5; 7 nucleotides align to TRBD1. The CDR3 length is 15 residues. J lost 5 bases, V lost 0 bases, and 5 bases had no gene match. Germline V gives CDR1 SGHRS, CDR2 YFSETQ. The CDR3 here is CASSLEGADDQPQHF. In DNA, the CDR3 is TGCGCCAGCAGCTTGGAGGGGGCGGACGATCAGCCCCAGCATTTT. Full variable domain (missing parts from reference TRBV5-1 and TRBJ1-5): KAGVTQTPRYLIKTRGQQVTLSCSPISGHRSVSWYQQTPGQGLQFLFEYFSETQRNKGNFPGRFSGRQFSNSRSEMNVSTLELGDSALYLCASSLEGADDQPQHFGDGTRLSIL.